Sequencing of this T cell receptor (beta chain) was carried out in a study of T-cell memory formation after mild COVID-19 (dated by TCRdb to about 2021). A note on the overall study: TCR sequence clusters from the two donors were found to be largely donor specific. Longitudinal TCRalpha and TCRbeta repertoire sequencing tracked T-cell clones expanding and contracting after mild COVID-19 in two donors. The cohort was made up of two young adult volunteers, one female and one male, who were previously healthy.

Here V drops 1 base and J drops 2 bases, and the junction holds 8 bases not matched to any gene. The CDR3 measures 16 amino acids from cysteine to phenylalanine. Only the CDR3 DNA stays, 48 bases, in frame from base 1. CDR1 is given as SGHRS and CDR2 as YFSETQ, both from the germline V gene. Findings and caveats that apply to the study as a whole: Contracting CD4+ clones were found mainly in CM and EM memory subsets, while CD8+ clones were enriched in EMRA. Balanced CD4/CD8 phenotypes were observed for clones contracting from day 15 to 85, whereas a bias towards CD4+ was observed for a second wave of clones expanding from day 15 to 37. SARS-CoV-2 specificity of the second-wave clones peaking on day 37 was not confirmed. Some responding clones were found in pre-infection memory, which suggests that pre-existing cross-reactive memory T cells took part in the SARS-CoV-2 response. The study covered only a couple of mild cases, and larger cohorts including severe cases with pre-infection samples were considered necessary.

Ficoll-Paque density gradient centrifugation was used to isolate PBMCs. The table lists this clonotype with a few counts. This clone's antigen is unknown. No quality values exist for individual bases; no much larger clone is one base distant. Sequenced on an Illumina NovaSeq 6000. TCRalpha and TCRbeta cDNA libraries were constructed by 5'RACE with constant-segment primers, with sample barcodes and unique molecular identifiers being introduced. RNA was extracted from every sample with Trizol reagent. Library amplification was performed in two PCR steps, and a second sample barcode and Illumina TruSeq adapters were introduced in the second step. The libraries were sequenced on an Illumina NovaSeq using 2 x 150 bp paired-end reads. In the paper's pipeline: Reads were demultiplexed and collapsed into UMI-guided consensus sequences with migec v1.2.7. Using mixcr v2.1.11, UMI consensuses were aligned to TRA and TRB V and J templates and then assembled into clonotypes. A clonotype was counted as expanded or contracted only when both edgeR and NoisET called the clonotype significant, with the noise models trained on biological replicates. edgeR calls used a false discovery rate-adjusted p below 0.01 and a log2 fold-change threshold of 1. As an exploratory analysis of dynamics, max-normalized trajectories of the 1000 most abundant clonotypes were examined by PCA with hierarchical clustering. Separately sequenced CD4+ and CD8+ repertoires were used to assign the CD4 or CD8 phenotype of responding clones. TCRdb redid the processing of the public reads, applying fastp at Q25 and MiXCR, and retained in-frame beta chains. Entries that share a CDR3 protein sequence are merged under the most common genes and DNA. Clone size and V and J calls follow TCRdb, not the original study. Across this sample there are 110,000 or so distinct CDR3 sequences, with about 20% seen only once. Approximately 40% of the sample is held by the ten biggest clonotypes.

Sequenced input: PBMCs or a T cell subset sorted from them (not recorded which). The receptor comes from a man in his late teens or twenties who had mild COVID-19 (a few samples of this study predate the infection). The sample titles of this study are shuffled in the database, so cell type and time point are left out; the donor was told from shared clones. The chain couples TRBV5-1 to TRBJ2-7, with 8 junctional bases fitting TRBD1. The DNA reads TGCGCCAGCAGCTTGTCGCCGACAGGGGCCCCCTACGAGCAGTACTTC. Its protein reads: CASSLSPTGAPYEQYF.